This TCR beta chain was obtained from a study of blood T cell repertoires in COVID-19. On the study more broadly: Nucleic acid was either cDNA or gDNA, and it came from T cells, B-cell-depleted T cells, or PBMCs.

Donors were grouped by their self-reported clinical history. Original methodology: By means of reference gene primer amplification, nucleated cell counts were estimated. Produced via immunoSEQ multiplex PCR; TCRdb's table is partial and in-frame only. V, J and clone size are those of that table, while D and trimming were read from the DNA. In the table there are around 310,000 clones, around 90% of which are singletons. The CDR3 spans 18 residues. V lost 0 bases and J 7 bases, leaving 24 bases between the germline ends. CDR1 is SGHVS, CDR2 FQNEAQ, per germline. What was sequenced was PBMCs or T cells enriched from blood (not recorded which). The receptor was isolated from a man aged 30 to 39 who had recovered from COVID-19. The chain is built from TRBV7-8 and TRBJ1-1; weak D call: TRBD1 (6 bases). The DNA of the CDR3 is TGTGCCAGCAGCTTAGCGTCCCTTTCGGGGGGGCAACAGGGTGAAGCTTTCTTT. Protein: CASSLASLSGGQQGEAFF. Looking up the rest from reference TRBV7-8 and TRBJ1-1 gives the full variable domain: GAGVSQSPRYKVAKRGQDVALRCDPISGHVSLFWYQQALGQGPEFLTYFQNEAQLDKSGLPSDRFFAERPEGSVSTLKIQRTQQEDSAVYLCASSLASLSGGQQGEAFFGQGTRLTVV.